These 5 T cell receptor beta chains came from one sample sequenced in a study of shared clonotypes between healthy human individuals. Positively selected for CCR7, the CD45RO-negative cells used as naive CD8 cells excluded terminally differentiated effector memory CD45RA+ cells. Repertoires were generated with immunoSEQ multiplex PCR, while TCRdb's copy carries only in-frame clones and drops some. The repertoire consists of 760,000 or so clones, with around 96% occurring once and the leading ten covering roughly 0.23%. Input material: naive CD8+ T cells sorted from blood. Receptors were obtained from a man aged 25 to 45 in good health.

CDR3 DNA: TGCAGCGTTAGGACAGTAGGGGAGAGGGAGCAGTACTTC. Residues: CSVRTVGEREQYF. V usage is TRBV29-1 and J usage is TRBJ2-7; tentative D call: TRBD1 (6 bases). The CDR3 sequence is 13 residues long. The V gene lost 5 bases and the J gene lost 7 bases, with 18 bases spanning the gap. CDR1 is SQVTM and CDR2 is ANQGSEA in the germline V gene.

The V and J genes are TRBV7-9 and TRBJ2-7; D may be TRBD1 (5 bases). With 5 bases removed from V and 6 bases from J, the gap between germline ends came to 20 bases. This CDR3 has 15 amino acids. The germline V gene encodes CDR1 SEHNR and CDR2 FQNEAQ (reference sequence). The CDR3 reads CASSHPDSVRSEQYF. CDR3 DNA sequence: TGTGCCAGCAGCCACCCCGACAGTGTCCGAAGCGAGCAGTACTTC. Variable domain in full (rest from reference TRBV7-9 and TRBJ2-7): DTGVSQNPRHKITKRGQNVTFRCDPISEHNRLYWYRQTLGQGPEFLTYFQNEAQLEKSRLLSDRFSAERPKGSFSTLEIQRTEQGDSAMYLCASSHPDSVRSEQYFGPGTRLTVT.

The chain employs TRBV28 and TRBJ2-2, with D uncertain. CDR3 length: 17 residues. The germline gives CDR1 MDHEN, CDR2 SYDVKM. The germline V and J ends were trimmed by 4 bases and 0 bases, with 15 bases remaining between them. CDR3 in DNA: TGTGCCAGCAGTTACATGGATTCACGCGCGAACACCGGGGAGCTGTTTTTT. The encoded protein is CASSYMDSRANTGELFF.

This clone was counted once. The J gene is TRBJ2-1, the V gene TRBV6-5, with 12 positions matching TRBD2. After removal of 6 bases from V and 8 bases from J, the junction contained 8 bases not matched to a gene. The CDR3 has 15 residues. Germline V lookup: CDR1 MNHEY, CDR2 SVGAGI. In DNA form, the CDR3 reads TGTGCCAGCAGCCAGCTAGCGGGAGGGGCCGATGAGCAGTTCTTC. This translates into CASSQLAGGADEQFF.

The chain employs TRBV11-2 and TRBJ2-7; TRBD2 aligns across 13 bases. CDR1 and CDR2 (germline): SGHAT, FQNNGV. J lost 3 bases, V lost 5 bases, and 13 bases had no gene match. The CDR3 length is 18 residues. The CDR3: CASSPPFGTSGNYYEQYF. The CDR3 DNA follows: TGTGCCAGCAGCCCGCCCTTTGGGACTAGCGGGAATTACTACGAGCAGTACTTC.